Below, 9 T cell receptor beta chains from the same sample are listed, as sequenced in a study of CD8 T cells in Susac syndrome. Reverse transcription used about 0.5 to 1 ug RNA and random hexamers. TCRdb reprocessed the immunoSEQ multiplex PCR reads with MiXCR, giving one entry per CDR3 protein. The table records about 49,000 distinct CDR3 sequences, under 95% of them present only once. What was sequenced was CD8+ T cells from PBMCs. The receptors here all came from a human donor in good health.

The chain employs TRBV13 and TRBJ2-7, with D perhaps TRBD1 (5 bases). This CDR3 has 13 residues. The V gene's germline CDR1 is PRHDT and CDR2 FYEKMQ (reference sequence). V gave up 2 bases and J gave up 2 bases, with 7 bases separating them. CDR3 in amino acids: CASSLRGPYEQYF. The CDR3 bases are TGTGCCAGCAGCTTAAGGGGCCCCTACGAGCAGTACTTC.

The chain is built from TRBV5-6 and TRBJ2-7; possible D gene TRBD2, 5 bases. Trimming took 5 bases from V and 3 from J, leaving 18 bases between them. Germline loops: CDR1 SGHDT, CDR2 YYEEEE. The CDR3 is 15 residues long. CDR3 in DNA: TGTGCCAGCAGAGGCGGGCAGAATCTGATCTACGAGCAGTACTTC. It specifies CASRGGQNLIYEQYF. The complete variable domain, with remaining parts taken from reference TRBV5-6 and TRBJ2-7, reads DAGVTQSPTHLIKTRGQQVTLRCSPKSGHDTVSWYQQALGQGPQFIFQYYEEEERQRGNFPDRFSGHQFPNYSSELNVNALLLGDSALYLCASRGGQNLIYEQYFGPGTRLTVT.

The genes are TRBV28 and TRBJ1-1, with D unresolved. Trimming cost V 7 bases and J 5 bases, with 14 bases left between them. Germline V lookup: CDR1 MDHEN, CDR2 SYDVKM. This CDR3 region has 13 residues. CDR3 protein: CASTWRERTEAFF. The CDR3 bases are TGTGCCAGCACCTGGAGGGAAAGGACTGAAGCTTTCTTT. The full variable domain, completed using reference TRBV28 and TRBJ1-1, is DVKVTQSSRYLVKRTGEKVFLECVQDMDHENMFWYRQDPGLGLRLIYFSYDVKMKEKGDIPEGYSVSREKKERFSLILESASTNQTSMYLCASTWRERTEAFFGQGTRLTVV.

The V call is TRBV6-1, the J call TRBJ1-6; maybe TRBD1 (5 bases). V shed 11 bases and J shed 7 bases, with 18 bases lying between them. Germline assignment: CDR1 MNHNS and CDR2 SASEGT. The CDR3 runs 14 residues. Here the CDR3 DNA reads TGTGCCGGAAGCGCCGGGACGGAAAATTCACCCCTCCACTTT. It specifies CAGSAGTENSPLHF.

The V gene is TRBV28, the J gene TRBJ2-3; D may match TRBD1 or TRBD2 (5 bases each). The CDR3 spans 15 residues. CDR1 is MDHEN, CDR2 SYDVKM, per germline. V shed 9 bases and J shed 0 bases, with 16 bases lying between them. CDR3 bases: TGTGCCAGTAATCAAGGGACCGTTAGCACAGATACGCAGTATTTT. Amino acid sequence: CASNQGTVSTDTQYF.

V is TRBV5-6 and J is TRBJ2-5, with D perhaps matching TRBD1 (5 bases). Looked up from germline, CDR1 is SGHDT and CDR2 is YYEEEE. This CDR3 spans 13 amino acids. Trimming left V 5 bases short and J 4 bases short, with 12 bases between. CDR3 protein: CASRFLGLETQYF. The CDR3 DNA follows: TGTGCCAGCAGATTTCTGGGGCTAGAGACCCAGTACTTC.

The rearrangement joins TRBV19 to TRBJ2-3, with D perhaps TRBD1 (6 bases). CDR1 is LNHDA and CDR2 is SQIVND in the germline V gene (reference sequence). V was shortened by 8 bases and J by 2 bases, with 11 bases between the two germline ends. The CDR3 totals 13 residues. The CDR3 sequence: CASGGLITDTQYF. The CDR3 coding sequence is TGTGCCAGTGGGGGCCTTATCACAGATACGCAGTATTTT.

About this clonotype itself: The CDR3 end shows no conserved phenylalanine or tryptophan, and so a read error is likely. V gene TRBV18 combines with J gene TRBJ2-1; 11 nucleotides agree with TRBD2. The V and J ends lost 3 bases and 8 bases, in that order; junction bases with no gene match: 6. Germline V gene data show CDR1 as KGHSH and CDR2 as LQKENI. The CDR3 sequence is 15 residues long. CDR3: CASSPLAGGQYEQFL. The CDR3 nucleotides read TGTGCCAGCTCACCTCTAGCGGGAGGCCAGTATGAGCAGTTCCTC.

The V gene is TRBV28, the J gene TRBJ2-7; D possibly corresponds to TRBD1 (5 bases). V gave up 4 bases and J gave up 3 bases, with 13 bases separating them. This CDR3 comprises 14 residues. In germline, CDR1 is MDHEN, CDR2 SYDVKM. The CDR3 sequence: CASSSLTGFYEQYF. The CDR3 bases are TGTGCCAGCAGTTCGTTAACAGGTTTCTACGAGCAGTACTTC.